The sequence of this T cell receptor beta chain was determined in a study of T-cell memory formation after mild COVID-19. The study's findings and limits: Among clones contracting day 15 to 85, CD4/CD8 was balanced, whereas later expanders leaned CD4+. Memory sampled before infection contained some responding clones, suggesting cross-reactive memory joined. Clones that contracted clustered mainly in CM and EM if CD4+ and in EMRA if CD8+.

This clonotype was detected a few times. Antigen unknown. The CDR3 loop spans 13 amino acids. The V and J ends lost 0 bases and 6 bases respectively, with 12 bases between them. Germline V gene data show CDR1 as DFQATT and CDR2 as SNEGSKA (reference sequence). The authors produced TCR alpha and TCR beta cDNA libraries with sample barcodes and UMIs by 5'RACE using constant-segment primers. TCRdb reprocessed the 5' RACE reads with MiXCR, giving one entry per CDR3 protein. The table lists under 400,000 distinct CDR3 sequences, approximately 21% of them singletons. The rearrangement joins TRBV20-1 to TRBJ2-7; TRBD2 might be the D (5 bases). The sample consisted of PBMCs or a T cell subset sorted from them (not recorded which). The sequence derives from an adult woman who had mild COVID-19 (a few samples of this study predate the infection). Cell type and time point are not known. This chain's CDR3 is CSARERGGGEQYF. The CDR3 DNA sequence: TGCAGTGCTAGAGAACGGGGTGGTGGCGAGCAGTACTTC.